The T cell receptor beta chain under discussion was sequenced for a study of Ad26.COV2.S vaccination and SARS-CoV-2 variants. Findings of the study overall: Comparable non-spike TCR breadth was observed in vaccine and placebo recipients.

Germline-derived CDR1 and CDR2 are SNHLY and FYNNEI. The CDR3 runs 17 residues. Trimming took 5 bases from V and 6 from J; bases not matched to a gene: 14. Treatment: over 15 received Ad26.COV2.S at low or high dose, single or two shots; 5 received placebo; per-sample allocation not given. All samples were drawn on day 63, counting from the first vaccine or placebo injection. Regarding this clone: No antigen is known for it.

Libraries were prepared by immunoSEQ multiplex PCR; TCRdb keeps only in-frame clonotypes and omits some of them. The table records some 480,000 clones, 87% of them present only once. The specimen was peripheral blood, collected in a trial of Ad26.COV2.S vaccine versus placebo. The rearrangement links TRBV2 to TRBJ1-5, with TRBD1 matching over 9 bases. This TCR came from a person aged 18-65 years who received the Ad26.COV2.S COVID-19 vaccine or a placebo. The CDR3 bases are TGTGCCAGCAGTCCTAGCCGGACAGGGGTGGCCTTTCAGCCCCAGCATTTT. Protein sequence: CASSPSRTGVAFQPQHF.